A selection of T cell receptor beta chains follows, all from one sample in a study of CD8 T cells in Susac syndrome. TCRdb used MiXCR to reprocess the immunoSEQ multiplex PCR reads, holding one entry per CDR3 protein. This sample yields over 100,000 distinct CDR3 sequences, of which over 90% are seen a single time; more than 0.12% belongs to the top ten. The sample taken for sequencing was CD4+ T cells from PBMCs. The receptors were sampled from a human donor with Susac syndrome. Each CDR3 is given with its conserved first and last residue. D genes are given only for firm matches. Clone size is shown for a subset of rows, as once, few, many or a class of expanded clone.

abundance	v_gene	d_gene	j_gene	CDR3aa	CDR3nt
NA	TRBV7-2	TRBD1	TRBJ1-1	CASSRTGYESGAFF	TGTGCCAGCAGCCGGACAGGGTACGAATCCGGAGCTTTCTTT
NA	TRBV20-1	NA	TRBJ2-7	CSARAPWPGSRYEQYF	TGCAGTGCTAGAGCGCCGTGGCCAGGGTCGCGCTACGAGCAGTACTTC
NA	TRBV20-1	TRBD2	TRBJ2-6	CSAPRTSGRRSGANVLTF	TGCAGTGCTCCCCGGACTAGCGGGAGAAGGTCTGGGGCCAACGTCCTGACTTTC
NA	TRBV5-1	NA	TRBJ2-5	CASSWSGEQAETQYF	TGCGCCAGCAGCTGGTCCGGCGAGCAGGCAGAGACCCAGTACTTC
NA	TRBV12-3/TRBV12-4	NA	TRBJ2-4	CASSSDRRNIQYF	TGTGCCAGCAGCTCCGACAGGCGGAACATTCAGTACTTC
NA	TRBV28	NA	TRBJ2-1	CATQSYRPSSYNEQFF	TGTGCCACCCAGTCCTATCGTCCGAGCTCCTACAATGAGCAGTTCTTC
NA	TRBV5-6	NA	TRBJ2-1	CASILNPTGEQFF	TGTGCCAGCATCCTCAACCCCACGGGTGAGCAGTTCTTC
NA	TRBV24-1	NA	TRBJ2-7	CATSESGPTYEQYF	TGTGCCACCAGTGAATCAGGACCTACCTACGAGCAGTACTTC
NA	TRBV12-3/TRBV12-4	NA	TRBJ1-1	CASSPRLNTEAFF	TGTGCCAGCAGTCCCCGGCTGAACACTGAAGCTTTCTTT
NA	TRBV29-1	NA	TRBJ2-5	CSVALAYQETQYF	TGCAGCGTCGCGCTAGCGTACCAAGAGACCCAGTACTTC
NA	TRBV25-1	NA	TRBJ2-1	CASSPDTYNEQFF	TGTGCCAGCAGTCCCGATACCTACAATGAGCAGTTCTTC
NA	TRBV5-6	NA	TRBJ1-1	CASSLLRSGNTEAFF	TGTGCCAGCAGCCTCCTGAGATCCGGGAACACTGAAGCTTTCTTT
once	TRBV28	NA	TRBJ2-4	CASSFGQTLAKNIQYF	TGTGCCAGCAGTTTTGGACAGACCTTAGCCAAAAACATTCAGTACTTC
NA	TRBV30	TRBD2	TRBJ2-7	CAWGTSNYEQYF	TGTGCCTGGGGGACTAGCAACTACGAGCAGTACTTC
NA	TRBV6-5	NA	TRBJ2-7	CASRLGFSYEQYF	TGTGCCAGCCGCCTGGGGTTCTCCTACGAGCAGTACTTC
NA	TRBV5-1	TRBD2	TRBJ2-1	CASSLLGLAAYNEQFF	TGCGCCAGCAGCTTATTGGGCCTAGCGGCGTACAATGAGCAGTTCTTC
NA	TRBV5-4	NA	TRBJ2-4	CASSLGALDIQYF	TGTGCCAGCAGCTTGGGGGCTTTGGACATTCAGTACTTC
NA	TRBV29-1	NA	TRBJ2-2	CSVDEGSGTGELFF	TGCAGCGTTGACGAGGGATCTGGCACCGGGGAGCTGTTTTTT
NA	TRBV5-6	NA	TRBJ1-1	CASSLEVKNTEAFF	TGTGCCAGCAGCTTGGAAGTCAAGAACACTGAAGCTTTCTTT
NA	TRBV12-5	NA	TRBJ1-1	CASGLVPGTGTEAFF	TGTGCTAGTGGTTTGGTCCCGGGAACAGGAACTGAAGCTTTCTTT
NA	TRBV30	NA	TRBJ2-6	CARTESSGANVLTF	TGTGCCCGGACTGAGAGCTCTGGGGCCAACGTCCTGACTTTC
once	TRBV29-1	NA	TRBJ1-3	CSAALRVGNTIYF	TGCAGCGCCGCCCTAAGGGTGGGAAACACCATATATTTT
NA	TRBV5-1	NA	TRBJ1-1	CASSLASIRNTEAFF	TGCGCCAGCAGCTTGGCCAGTATTAGGAACACTGAAGCTTTCTTT
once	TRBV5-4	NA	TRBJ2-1	CASSLDVKADEQFF	TGTGCCAGCAGCTTGGACGTGAAAGCGGATGAGCAGTTCTTC
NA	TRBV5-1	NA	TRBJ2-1	CASSQAGGAYNEQFF	TGCGCCAGCAGCCAGGCCGGGGGAGCCTACAATGAGCAGTTCTTC
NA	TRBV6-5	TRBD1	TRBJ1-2	CASSTGQGRYGYTF	TGTGCCAGCAGTACTGGACAGGGACGCTATGGCTACACCTTC
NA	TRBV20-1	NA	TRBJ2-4	CSAIRGGLNIQYF	TGCAGTGCTATCCGTGGCGGATTAAACATTCAGTACTTC
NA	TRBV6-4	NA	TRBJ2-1	CASSSQEGNEQFF	TGTGCCAGCAGCTCACAAGAGGGCAATGAGCAGTTCTTC
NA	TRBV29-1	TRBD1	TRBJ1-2	CSVERQGGGYGYTF	TGCAGCGTTGAAAGGCAGGGGGGTGGCTATGGCTACACCTTC
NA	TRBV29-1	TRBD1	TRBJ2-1	CSVGGLRTGGDNEQFF	TGCAGCGTTGGGGGCCTTAGGACAGGGGGGGACAATGAGCAGTTCTTC
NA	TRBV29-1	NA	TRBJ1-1	CSVGNTEAFF	TGCAGCGTCGGGAACACTGAAGCTTTCTTT
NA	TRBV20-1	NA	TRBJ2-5	CSALGTPETQYF	TGCAGTGCTCTCGGGACACCAGAGACCCAGTACTTC
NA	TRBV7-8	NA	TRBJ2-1	CASSFDLGGFNNEQFF	TGTGCCAGCAGCTTCGACCTCGGGGGTTTTAACAATGAGCAGTTCTTC
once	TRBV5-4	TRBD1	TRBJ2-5	CASSWGGTGVETQYF	TGTGCCAGCAGCTGGGGGGGGACAGGGGTCGAGACCCAGTACTTC
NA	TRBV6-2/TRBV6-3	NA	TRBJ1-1	CASSPSSIEAFF	TGTGCCAGCAGTCCCTCATCAATTGAAGCTTTCTTT
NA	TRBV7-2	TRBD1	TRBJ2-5	CASSLARQGEQYF	TGTGCCAGCAGCTTAGCCCGTCAGGGGGAGCAGTACTTC
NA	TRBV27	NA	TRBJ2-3	CASSFRPSTDTQYF	TGTGCCAGCAGTTTTCGGCCTAGCACAGATACGCAGTATTTT
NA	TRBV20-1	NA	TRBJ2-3	CSARGSLGTDTQYF	TGCAGTGCTAGAGGAAGCCTAGGCACAGATACGCAGTATTTT
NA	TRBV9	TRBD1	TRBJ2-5	CASSATGGPETQYF	TGTGCCAGCAGCGCCACAGGGGGCCCAGAGACCCAGTACTTC
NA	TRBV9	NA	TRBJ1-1	CASSVDREDTEAFF	TGTGCCAGCAGCGTAGACAGGGAGGACACTGAAGCTTTCTTT
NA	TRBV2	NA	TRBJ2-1	CASSHNSYLDEQFF	TGTGCCAGCAGTCATAACAGCTACTTGGATGAGCAGTTCTTC
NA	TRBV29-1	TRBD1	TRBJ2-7	CSRPGQGIEQYF	TGCAGCCGTCCCGGACAGGGGATCGAGCAGTACTTC
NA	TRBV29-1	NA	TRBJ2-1	CSVYGSPNEQFF	TGCAGCGTTTACGGGTCCCCCAATGAGCAGTTCTTC
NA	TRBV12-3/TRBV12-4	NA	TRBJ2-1	CASMPQVTNEQFF	TGTGCCAGCATGCCTCAGGTCACAAATGAGCAGTTCTTC
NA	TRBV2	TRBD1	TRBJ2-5	CASGAGQGEETQYF	TGTGCCAGCGGGGCCGGACAGGGAGAAGAGACCCAGTACTTC
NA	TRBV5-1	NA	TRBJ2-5	CATKKLETQYF	TGCGCCACCAAGAAGTTGGAGACCCAGTACTTC
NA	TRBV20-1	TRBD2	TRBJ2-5	CSASLAGRYQETQYF	TGCAGTGCCTCACTAGCGGGAAGGTACCAAGAGACCCAGTACTTC
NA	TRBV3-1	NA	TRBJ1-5	CASSQGRDQPQHF	TGTGCCAGCAGCCAAGGTCGAGATCAGCCCCAGCATTTT
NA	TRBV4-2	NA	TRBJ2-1	CASSQVIGRVIDEQFF	TGTGCCAGCAGCCAAGTAATCGGACGGGTTATCGATGAGCAGTTCTTC
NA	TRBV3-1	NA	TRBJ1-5	CASGDGSNQPQHF	TGTGCCAGCGGGGACGGTAGCAATCAGCCCCAGCATTTT
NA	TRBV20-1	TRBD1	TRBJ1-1	CSAGTGWDTEAFF	TGCAGTGCTGGGACAGGTTGGGACACTGAAGCTTTCTTT
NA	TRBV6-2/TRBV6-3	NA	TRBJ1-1	CASSYGQGWNTEAFF	TGTGCCAGCAGTTATGGGCAGGGATGGAACACTGAAGCTTTCTTT
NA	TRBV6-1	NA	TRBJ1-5	CASAGPTFNQPQHF	TGTGCCAGCGCCGGACCGACATTCAATCAGCCCCAGCATTTT
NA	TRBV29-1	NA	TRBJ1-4	CSARYTPDTNEKLFF	TGCAGCGCGAGATATACGCCGGACACTAATGAAAAACTGTTTTTT